These 4 T cell receptor beta chains were all obtained from the same sample, sequenced in a study of blood T cell repertoires in COVID-19. Sequenced by immunoSEQ multiplex PCR; TCRdb stores in-frame clones only, minus some. The sample consists of approximately 260,000 clones, 70% to 90% of them appearing once. The material sequenced was PBMCs or T cells enriched from blood (not recorded which). The receptors stem from a woman aged 35 to 49 with acute COVID-19.

The chain combines TRBV11-3 with TRBJ1-6; 8 nucleotides line up with TRBD1. V lost 5 bases, J lost 17 bases, and 8 bases stayed unmatched. Germline CDR1 reads SGHNT; CDR2 reads YENEEA. CDR3 size: 12 residues. The CDR3 is CASSPRTGYIHF. The CDR3 nucleotides are TGTGCCAGCAGCCCGAGGACAGGGTATATCCACTTT.

This chain uses TRBV28 with TRBJ1-1, with 10 bases matching TRBD1. Germline CDR1 is MDHEN and CDR2 is SYDVKM. CDR3 length equals 20 residues. J was trimmed by 8 bases and V by 4 bases; bases with no gene match: 25. In DNA, the CDR3 is TGTGCCAGCAGTTCACCGTGGGGGACAGGGGCCGACATAGGGGGGATAGAAGCTTTCTTT. It specifies CASSSPWGTGADIGGIEAFF.

J is TRBJ2-1 and V is TRBV24-1; TRBD2 might be the D (5 bases). Between the trimmed V and J ends, which lost 5 bases and 6 bases, there was a span of 10 bases. Germline V gene lookup returns CDR1 KGHDR and CDR2 SFDVKD. CDR3 length equals 13 residues. The CDR3 bases are TGTGCCACCAGTGCAGCGGAGACCAATGAGCAGTTCTTC. It is translated as CATSAAETNEQFF.

The CDR3 spells CASSDAPLREGHFF. The DNA of the CDR3 is TGCGCCAGCAGTGATGCCCCCCTCCGGGAGGGGCACTTCTTC. The genes are TRBV10-1 and TRBJ2-1; 8 nucleotides align to TRBD2. V shed 3 bases, J shed 16 bases, and the junction held 14 bases outside the gene matches. Germline assignment: CDR1 WNHNN and CDR2 SYGVQD (reference sequence). This CDR3 is built from 14 residues.